Here is one T cell receptor beta chain with its context. The antigen it recognizes is unknown. Per-base qualities were not stored, and no clone one base away is much larger. The CDR3 regions of human TCRbeta chains were analyzed by immunosequencing. From the authors' description of their analysis: TCRs in the repertoires were compared against a reference library of SARS-CoV-2-specific TCRs that had been generated with the MIRA antigen-specificity platform. Breadth was defined as the fraction of unique TCRs that were SARS-CoV-2-associated, and depth was defined as the fraction of total T cells that were SARS-CoV-2-associated. Using the MIRA data, each spike-specific TCR was mapped to the spike region that the TCR reacts to and placed in a CD4 or CD8 class. Log10-transformed breadth and depth values were compared by one-way ANOVA with Sidak's multiple comparisons tests. Not all clones reach the TCRdb copy of this immuneACCESS table, which keeps in-frame sequences only. Checked studies attribute under half of the gap to unresolved V genes and leave the rest unexplained. V and J calls and clone size are copied from that table; D and trimming were computed from the DNA. The sample table holds 180,000 or so clones, of which approximately 95% were seen once. The ten top clones hold roughly 1% of the sample.

This sample was included in a study of T cell responses to AZD1222 COVID-19 vaccine (dated by TCRdb to the early 2020s). With regard to the full study: A total of just over 230 trial participants underwent TCR sequencing, of whom 207 had received two doses of AZD1222 and about 26 had received two doses of the MenACWY control vaccine. Trial participants were enrolled by age into 18-55, 56-69 and 70-plus year subgroups, with roughly 160, 29 and 62 TCR-sequenced participants respectively.

Spanning cysteine to phenylalanine, the CDR3 consists of 13 amino acids. The CDR3 DNA has 39 bases and is translated from base 1. From the germline V gene, CDR1 is MNHEY and CDR2 is SVGAGI. Compared with germline, V lacks 7 bases and J lacks 1 base; bases without a gene match: 4. Paper-wide results and their limitations: After two AZD1222 doses, spike-specific TCR breadth and depth were significantly higher than at day 0 and than in MenACWY recipients. Most participants were white British and females outnumbered males, and the authors suggested that clonal diversity may have been underestimated. In the small 56-69-year group, the increase in depth fell short of significance, most likely because of low power. Conclusions about previously exposed vaccinees are limited, since just five or six AZD1222 recipients were seropositive for SARS-CoV-2 at baseline. Reportedly, close to half of the unique spike-specific TCRs recognized epitopes lying outside the regions that are mutated in the B.1.351 and B.1.1.7 variants. The vaccine-associated CD4 TCRs covered the entire spike protein, and the dominant responses fell in regions 160-218 and 743-854. Because no samples from the day 14 peak response were available, repertoires could be characterized only after the peak T cell response.

The sample's time point, from its label and the paper: about 28 days (+/-7) after the second vaccine dose. AZD1222 recipients with second doses at about 4 weeks or about 12 weeks were pooled, because spike-specific TCR depth and breadth did not differ between schedules. The vaccinee samples were drawn from two UK trials, COV001 and COV002, one of which was a single-blind randomized controlled phase 2/3 trial testing AZD1222 (ChAdOx1 nCoV-19) in healthy adults. For TCRbeta chain sequencing, PBMC samples from trial participants were taken at day 0 and at day 28 after the second dose. The sample in question was peripheral blood, obtained 28 days after the second AZD1222 dose. The TCR sequence derives from an adult who received the AZD1222 COVID-19 vaccine. Recombination joined TRBV6-5 with TRBJ2-7, with 7 middle bases fitting TRBD2. The DNA reads TGTGCCAGCAAGCGGGGCCAATCCTACGAGCAGTACTTC. Translated, this gives CASKRGQSYEQYF.